The clone carrying this T cell receptor beta chain was seen a handful of times. The antigen is undetermined. It was CD45RO-negative cells, positively selected for CCR7, that made up naive CD8 cells, with terminally differentiated effector memory CD45RA+ cells excluded. This record comes from a study of shared clonotypes between healthy human individuals. Points from the study as a whole: Relative to clonotypes present in all four donors, those not shared had lower generation probabilities.

The CDR3 is made up of 15 amino acids. Germline V gives CDR1 LGHNA, CDR2 YNFKEQ. V shed 0 bases and J shed 6 bases, with 14 bases lying between them. An approximately 220 ng quantity of DNA, 29,000 or so T cell genomes, went into the sorted-subset replicate PCRs. Sequenced by immunoSEQ multiplex PCR; TCRdb stores in-frame clones only, minus some. The repertoire consists of some 580,000 clones, with roughly 98% occurring once and the leading ten covering 0.3%. Source material: naive CD8+ T cells sorted from blood. The V call is TRBV4-2, the J call TRBJ1-2, with D uncertain. The clonotype originates from a man under 40 in good health. The DNA for the CDR3 is TGTGCCAGCAGCCAAGATCAATTTAGAGTCGATGGCTACACCTTC. It specifies CASSQDQFRVDGYTF.